This passage covers 9 T cell receptor beta chains from one sample sequenced in a study of shared clonotypes between healthy human individuals. The table came from immunoSEQ multiplex PCR; TCRdb's copy has only in-frame clones and leaves some out. The repertoire holds around 600,000 clones, around 97% seen once, with about 0.057% in the top ten. Sequencing used naive CD4+ T cells sorted from blood. As for subset: CD45RA+ positively selected. All receptors derive from a woman aged 30 to 39 in good health.

This rearrangement joins TRBV11-2 to TRBJ2-5; a weak D match, TRBD2 (5 bases). Germline V lookup: CDR1 SGHAT, CDR2 FQNNGV. The CDR3 is 12 amino acids. V lost 5 bases to trimming and J lost 7 bases, with 11 bases between them. DNA for the CDR3: TGTGCCAGCAGCGAGGCCCGGGGGACCCAGTACTTC. As protein: CASSEARGTQYF.

Note on this clone: Sequence at one end of the junction differs from germline and may be a read error. The gene calls are TRBV5-1 and TRBJ2-5, with D uncertain. The CDR3 is 14 amino acids. Germline V gives CDR1 SGHRS, CDR2 YFSETQ. The CDR3 nucleotides read TGCGCCAGCAGCTTGTTTGCCGGTGACCCGATTTTTCACTTC. Its translation is CASSLFAGDPIFHF.

This clone was observed a handful of times. The chain couples TRBV10-3 to TRBJ2-7; 10 bases fit TRBD2. After removal of 3 bases from V and 10 bases from J, the junction contained 3 bases not matched to a gene. Germline V CDR1 and CDR2: ENHRY, SYGVKD. This CDR3 region has 12 residues. In DNA, the CDR3 is TGTGCCATCAGTGACCTAGCGGGAGATCAGTACTTC. It encodes CAISDLAGDQYF.

The V and J genes are TRBV11-3 and TRBJ2-7, with TRBD2 matching 8 bases. Germline trimming cut 5 bases from V and 2 bases from J; bases unmatched to any gene: 5. Germline CDR1 is SGHNT and CDR2 is YENEEA. This CDR3 comprises 14 residues. The CDR3 nucleotides are TGTGCCAGCAGCCTAAGCGGGGGTACCTACGAGCAGTACTTC. Residues: CASSLSGGTYEQYF.

The V call is TRBV5-1, the J call TRBJ2-5, with D tentatively TRBD1 or TRBD2 (6 bases each). CDR1 and CDR2 from the germline V gene are SGHRS and YFSETQ. This CDR3 has 16 amino acids. The V gene lost 1 base and the J gene lost 6 bases, with 19 bases spanning the gap. DNA of the CDR3: TGCGCCAGCAGCTTGCCAGCCCCCGGGGGCAGGAAGACCCAGTACTTC. Protein product: CASSLPAPGGRKTQYF.

In its sample, this clone was seen once. The rearrangement joins TRBV25-1 to TRBJ2-5; no reliable D call. The CDR3 is made up of 13 amino acids. The ends were cut back, 6 bases at V and 3 bases at J, with 11 bases in the middle. CDR1 MGHDK and CDR2 SYGVNS come from the germline V gene. DNA of the CDR3: TGTGCCAGCAGCGACCATCCAGAAGAGACCCAGTACTTC. It yields the protein CASSDHPEETQYF.

The rearrangement links TRBV7-6 to TRBJ2-3, with TRBD1 matching 8 bases. This CDR3 has 17 amino acids. The germline V gene encodes CDR1 SGHVS and CDR2 FNYEAQ. Trimming at V came to 0 bases and at J to 6 bases, leaving 11 bases not matched to a gene. For the CDR3, the DNA is TGTGCCAGCAGCTTAGCGCTGGTGACAGGGGTAGCCGATACGCAGTATTTT. Amino acids: CASSLALVTGVADTQYF.

The CDR3 DNA reads as TGCGCCAGCAGCTCATGGACAGGGGGCTGGAACACTGAAGCTTTCTTT. The encoded protein is CASSSWTGGWNTEAFF. The rearrangement uses TRBV5-1 and TRBJ1-1, with TRBD1 matching 11 bases. This CDR3 is 16 amino acids long. CDR1 and CDR2 from the germline V gene are SGHRS and YFSETQ. The trim removed 3 bases at V and 1 base at J, leaving 5 bases unmatched.

V gene TRBV4-1 combines with J gene TRBJ2-1; 7 bases map to TRBD2. This CDR3 region has 17 residues. Germline V gene sequence: CDR1 MGHRA, CDR2 YSYEKL. Trimming removed 0 bases from V and 2 bases from J; junction bases left unmatched: 7. In nucleotides, the CDR3 is TGCGCCAGCAGCCAAGATAGCAGACTAGCTACCTACAATGAGCAGTTCTTC. Translation: CASSQDSRLATYNEQFF.